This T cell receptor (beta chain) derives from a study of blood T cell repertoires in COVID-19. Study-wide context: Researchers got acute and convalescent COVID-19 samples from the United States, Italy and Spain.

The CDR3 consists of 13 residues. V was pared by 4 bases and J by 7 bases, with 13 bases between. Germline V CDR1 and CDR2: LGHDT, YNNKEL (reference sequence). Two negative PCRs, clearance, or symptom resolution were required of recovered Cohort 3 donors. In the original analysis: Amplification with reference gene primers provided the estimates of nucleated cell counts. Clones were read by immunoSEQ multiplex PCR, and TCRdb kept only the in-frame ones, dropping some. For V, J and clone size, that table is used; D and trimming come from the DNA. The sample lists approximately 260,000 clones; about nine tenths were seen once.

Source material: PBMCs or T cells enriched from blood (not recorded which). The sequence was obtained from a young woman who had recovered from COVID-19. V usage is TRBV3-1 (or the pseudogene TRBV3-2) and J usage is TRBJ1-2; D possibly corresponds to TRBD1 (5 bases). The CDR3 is CASSPVGASGYTF. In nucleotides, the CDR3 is TGTGCCAGCAGCCCAGTTGGGGCGTCTGGCTACACCTTC.